The rows below give T cell receptor beta chains drawn from one sample of a study of T-cell memory formation after mild COVID-19. TCRdb reprocessed the 5' RACE reads with MiXCR, giving one entry per CDR3 protein. The data contain about 450,000 distinct CDR3 sequences, more than 20% of them singletons. Sequencing was done on a sample of PBMCs or a T cell subset sorted from them (not recorded which). The receptors come from an adult woman who had mild COVID-19 (a few samples of this study predate the infection). Cell type and time point are not known. Both conserved end residues are part of each CDR3. Fields, in order: J gene, clone size, V gene, D gene, CDR3 DNA, CDR3 protein. A D gene is named only where the DNA matches it firmly. Size tells how often a clone was seen (once, few, many) or the class of an expanded clone, and some rows leave it out.

TRBJ2-5 | few | TRBV3-1 | TRBD1 | TGTGCCAGCAGCCAAGTACAGGGGGCCGGGGAGACCCAGTACTTC | CASSQVQGAGETQYF
TRBJ2-5 | . | TRBV9 | TRBD2 | TGTGCCAGCAGCGTAGGGGGACTAGCGGGGTCCAGGGAGACCCAGTACTTC | CASSVGGLAGSRETQYF
TRBJ1-2 | few | TRBV12-3/TRBV12-4 | TRBD1 | TGTGCCAGCAGCCGGGGACAGGCTAACTATGGCTACACCTTC | CASSRGQANYGYTF
TRBJ2-3 | . | TRBV6-5 | TRBD2 | TGTGCCAGCAGTTACGCTAGCGGTAGCACAGATACGCAGTATTTT | CASSYASGSTDTQYF
TRBJ2-3 | many | TRBV12-3/TRBV12-4 | . | TGTGCCAGCAGCGGACCAATAACAGATACGCAGTATTTT | CASSGPITDTQYF
TRBJ2-7 | few | TRBV5-4 | . | TGTGCCAGCAGCTTGGCGGGAATCTCCTACGAGCAGTACTTC | CASSLAGISYEQYF
TRBJ2-3 | . | TRBV20-1 | . | TGCAGTGCTAGAGAAGGTTCTGCACTCACAGATACGCAGTATTTT | CSAREGSALTDTQYF
TRBJ2-7 | . | TRBV28 | . | TGTGCCAGCGGCACAGGGGGGGTTGCGTACGAGCAGTACTTC | CASGTGGVAYEQYF
TRBJ2-7 | . | TRBV12-3/TRBV12-4 | . | TGTGCCAGCTCGGAAGGGGGTGGCGAGCAGTACTTC | CASSEGGGEQYF
TRBJ2-2 | . | TRBV5-1 | . | TGCGCCAGCAGAGACGGGGCAAACACCGGGGAGCTGTTTTTT | CASRDGANTGELFF
TRBJ2-3 | few | TRBV5-5 | TRBD2 | TGTGCCAGCAGGTCGGCGGGGGGGTCCATGGTTACGCAGTATTTT | CASRSAGGSMVTQYF
TRBJ2-1 | few | TRBV29-1 | . | TGCAGCGTTAGAGCCTACAATGAGCAGTTCTTC | CSVRAYNEQFF
TRBJ1-2 | few | TRBV24-1 | . | TGTGCCACCAGTGATCCCGCCCGGGACTATGGCTACACCTTC | CATSDPARDYGYTF
TRBJ2-7 | . | TRBV20-1 | . | TGCAGTGCTCCAACGACAGTCTCCTCCTACGAGCAGTACTTC | CSAPTTVSSYEQYF
TRBJ2-5 | . | TRBV7-2 | TRBD2 | TGTGCCAGCAGCTTAATCCGGACTAGCGGAGAGACCCAGTACTTC | CASSLIRTSGETQYF
TRBJ2-3 | few | TRBV7-8 | TRBD2 | TGTGCCAGCAGCTTAGTACGCAGACTAGCGGGGGTCACAGATACGCAGTATTTT | CASSLVRRLAGVTDTQYF
TRBJ2-1 | few | TRBV4-3 | TRBD2 | TGCGCCAGCACCCGAGACTGGACTAGCGGAGACAATGAGCAGTTCTTC | CASTRDWTSGDNEQFF
TRBJ2-7 | many | TRBV12-3/TRBV12-4 | . | TGTGCCAGCAGCTCGACTCGGTACGAGCAGTACTTC | CASSSTRYEQYF
TRBJ1-2 | once | TRBV3-1 | . | TGTGCCAGCAGCCAAGATCCGAGCGTCCGCTACACCTTC | CASSQDPSVRYTF
TRBJ2-2 | . | TRBV7-9 | . | TGTGCCAGCAGCTTAGTTTATTCGGGACTTTCCCGCAGCGACACCGGGGAGCTGTTTTTT | CASSLVYSGLSRSDTGELFF
TRBJ1-3 | few | TRBV7-9 | TRBD1 | TGTGCCAGCAGCATCCGACAGGGCGGAAACACCATATATTTT | CASSIRQGGNTIYF
TRBJ2-3 | few | TRBV5-1 | . | TGCGCCAGCAGCTTGTCGGCAGCATCCGGAGATACGCAGTATTTT | CASSLSAASGDTQYF
TRBJ2-1 | . | TRBV28 | . | TGTGCCAGCAGTCTAGGGGTAGAGCGGAACTACAATGAGCAGTTCTTC | CASSLGVERNYNEQFF